Detailed here is one T cell receptor (beta chain). Enrolled during active infection, Seattle patients were then followed longitudinally. There are 16 residues in the CDR3. The V and J ends lost 4 bases and 1 base, in that order; junction bases with no gene match: 8. CDR1 and CDR2 from the germline V gene are SEHNR and FQNEAQ (reference sequence). This table comes from immunoSEQ multiplex PCR, and its TCRdb copy is limited to in-frame clones, with some not included. Among some 150,000 clones listed, around 75% were seen once. The data stem from a study of blood T cell repertoires in COVID-19. Background on the study: The United States, Italy and Spain supplied acute and convalescent COVID-19 samples.

This chain joins TRBV7-9 and TRBJ2-5, with 8 bases identical to TRBD1. This sequence originates from a woman in her 70s with COVID-19, enrolled during active disease. Sequenced: peripheral blood. CDR3 nucleotide sequence: TGTGCCAGCAGCTCCCAGGACAGGGTTCGCCAAGAGACCCAGTACTTC. Its translation is CASSSQDRVRQETQYF. The full variable domain, in which reference TRBV7-9 and TRBJ2-5 provide the parts outside the CDR3, is DTGVSQNPRHKITKRGQNVTFRCDPISEHNRLYWYRQTLGQGPEFLTYFQNEAQLEKSRLLSDRFSAERPKGSFSTLEIQRTEQGDSAMYLCASSSQDRVRQETQYFGPGTRLLVL.